The 31 T cell receptor beta chains in this list originate from one sample, sequenced in a study of T cell responses to AZD1222 COVID-19 vaccine. Generated by immunoSEQ multiplex PCR, the TCRdb table keeps only in-frame clones and is missing some. In the table there are 80,000 or so clones, 92% of which are singletons. The sample here was peripheral blood, taken 28 days after the second AZD1222 dose. The receptors here all came from an adult who received the AZD1222 COVID-19 vaccine.

The gene calls are TRBV5-1 and TRBJ2-7, with 10 nucleotides matching TRBD1. CDR3 length equals 13 residues. Per germline, CDR1 SGHRS and CDR2 YFSETQ. V was pared by 4 bases and J by 4 bases, with 2 bases of the junction left unmatched. CDR3 protein: CASSGGQGYEQYF. The CDR3 DNA reads as TGCGCCAGCAGCGGGGGACAGGGGTACGAGCAGTACTTC.

This clone has just one count. This chain joins TRBV5-8 and TRBJ2-1; the match to TRBD1 covers 10 bases. From germline, CDR1 is SGHTS and CDR2 YDEGEE. V dropped 3 bases and J dropped 2; count of bases not matched to a gene: 5. The CDR3 runs 16 residues. The CDR3 loop is CASSSPGTGAYNEQFF. The CDR3 DNA reads as TGTGCCAGCAGCTCTCCCGGGACAGGGGCCTACAATGAGCAGTTCTTC.

V gene TRBV19 combines with J gene TRBJ1-2; TRBD1 matches at 7 bases. Germline-derived CDR1 and CDR2 are LNHDA and SQIVND (reference sequence). The CDR3 loop spans 14 amino acids. Losses at the gene ends were 5 bases for V and 5 bases for J; bases not matched to a gene: 8. CDR3 residues: CASSLQGRGYGYTF. The CDR3 nucleotides are TGTGCCAGTAGTTTACAGGGGCGCGGGTATGGCTACACCTTC. Supplemented by reference TRBV19 and TRBJ1-2, the full variable domain reads DGGITQSPKYLFRKEGQNVTLSCEQNLNHDAMYWYRQDPGQGLRLIYYSQIVNDFQKGDIAEGYSVSREKKESFPLTVTSAQKNPTAFYLCASSLQGRGYGYTFGSGTRLTVV.

The chain has TRBV5-4 and TRBJ2-3, with D maybe TRBD2 (5 bases). Trimming removed 4 bases at V and 3 bases at J, with 12 bases between. Germline V gives CDR1 SGHNT, CDR2 YYREEE (reference sequence). This CDR3 contains 14 residues. The CDR3 nucleotides read TGTGCCAGCAGCCCGGGGAATCGAACAGATACGCAGTATTTT. This codes for CASSPGNRTDTQYF.

The chain links TRBV27 to TRBJ1-6; 9 nucleotides match TRBD1. Germline loops: CDR1 MNHEY, CDR2 SMNVEV (reference sequence). Trimming cost V 5 bases and J 6 bases; bases outside gene matches: 5. The CDR3 length is 15 residues. This CDR3 is CASSPRTGANSPLHF. The CDR3 DNA is TGTGCCAGCAGTCCCCGGACAGGGGCTAATTCACCCCTCCACTTT.

The chain recombines TRBV5-6 with TRBJ2-3; D is possibly TRBD2 (5 bases). CDR3 length: 15 amino acids. Germline lookup yields CDR1 SGHDT and CDR2 YYEEEE. With 0 bases removed from V and 3 bases from J, the gap between germline ends came to 11 bases. In DNA, the CDR3 is TGTGCCAGCAGCTTGGGAAGACTAAGAACAGATACGCAGTATTTT. It codes for CASSLGRLRTDTQYF. Variable domain in full (rest from reference TRBV5-6 and TRBJ2-3): DAGVTQSPTHLIKTRGQQVTLRCSPKSGHDTVSWYQQALGQGPQFIFQYYEEEERQRGNFPDRFSGHQFPNYSSELNVNALLLGDSALYLCASSLGRLRTDTQYFGPGTRLTVL.

This clone has only a few counts. This rearrangement joins TRBV19 to TRBJ1-1; no firm D call. Germline assignment: CDR1 LNHDA and CDR2 SQIVND (reference sequence). V was cut by 3 bases and J by 4 bases, with 15 bases left in between. This CDR3 is built from 15 residues. The CDR3 loop is CASSIGTLGSTEAFF. Here the CDR3 DNA reads TGTGCCAGTAGTATCGGCACCCTGGGTAGCACTGAAGCTTTCTTT.

CDR3 bases: TGTGCCAGCAGCTTGGCGGGGGAGACCTACGAGCAGTACTTC. It translates to CASSLAGETYEQYF. The V call is TRBV5-8, the J call TRBJ2-7; a possible D gene is TRBD2 (6 bases). Germline values: CDR1 SGHTS, CDR2 YDEGEE. This CDR3 comprises 14 residues. V lost 0 bases and J 2 bases, leaving 9 bases between the germline ends.

The count of this clone is one. V gene TRBV6-2 or TRBV6-3 combines with J gene TRBJ1-1, with TRBD1 matching over 9 bases. Germline lookup yields CDR1 MNHEY and CDR2 SVGEGT. CDR3 length: 16 amino acids. V lost 6 bases and J lost 0; bases outside the gene matches: 8. The CDR3 protein is CASSSTWTGVNTEAFF. In nucleotides, the CDR3 is TGTGCCAGCAGCTCAACTTGGACAGGGGTGAACACTGAAGCTTTCTTT.

The rearrangement joins TRBV19 to TRBJ1-6; 7 bases map to TRBD1. J gave up 6 bases and V 8 bases, and 4 bases lay outside the gene matches. This CDR3 region has 13 residues. The germline gives CDR1 LNHDA, CDR2 SQIVND (reference sequence). This chain's CDR3 is CASRTGSNSPLHF. In DNA form, the CDR3 reads TGTGCCAGTCGGACAGGCAGTAATTCACCCCTCCACTTT.

The V gene is TRBV5-4, the J gene TRBJ2-7; a weak D match, TRBD2 (7 bases). CDR3 length: 16 residues. Trimming stripped 4 bases from V and 0 bases from J, with 17 bases between. Per germline, CDR1 SGHNT and CDR2 YYREEE (reference sequence). This CDR3 reads CASSALGGPFSYEQYF. The CDR3 DNA follows: TGTGCCAGCAGCGCTTTGGGGGGGCCCTTCTCCTACGAGCAGTACTTC.

The chain employs TRBV5-4 and TRBJ2-7; D perhaps matches TRBD1 (5 bases). Germline values: CDR1 SGHNT, CDR2 YYREEE (reference sequence). V was pared by 4 bases and J by 5 bases, with 19 bases between. The CDR3 length is 15 residues. This CDR3 reads CASSTAGSPRDEQYF. The CDR3, as DNA: TGTGCCAGCAGCACCGCAGGGTCCCCTAGGGACGAGCAGTACTTC.

There are a few counts of this clone. The V and J genes are TRBV28 and TRBJ2-7; the D is unclear. This CDR3 comprises 11 residues. CDR1 MDHEN and CDR2 SYDVKM come from the germline V gene. V lost 4 bases and J 3 bases, leaving 4 bases between the germline ends. CDR3 in amino acids: CASSYGYEQYF. Written as DNA, the CDR3 is TGTGCCAGCAGTTACGGCTACGAGCAGTACTTC.

This clone was detected once. This rearrangement joins TRBV2 to TRBJ2-2; 10 bases match TRBD1. With V trimmed by 7 bases and J by 4 bases, 6 bases remained unmatched. The CDR3 is 15 amino acids. The germline V gene encodes CDR1 SNHLY and CDR2 FYNNEI. The CDR3 nucleotides are TGTGCCAGCACCCGGGACAGGGGCGGCACCGGGGAGCTGTTTTTT. This sequence encodes CASTRDRGGTGELFF.

The gene calls are TRBV4-1 and TRBJ1-5; D might be TRBD1 (6 bases). The CDR3 is 15 residues long. Trimming took 0 bases from V and 3 from J, leaving 9 bases between them. Germline values: CDR1 MGHRA, CDR2 YSYEKL. The CDR3 sequence is CASSQDRGANQPQHF. CDR3 in DNA: TGCGCCAGCAGCCAAGATCGGGGGGCCAATCAGCCCCAGCATTTT.

The gene calls are TRBV7-9 and TRBJ2-3, with unresolved D. The CDR3 loop spans 12 amino acids. Between the trimmed V and J ends, which lost 1 base and 4 bases, there was a span of 3 bases. The germline V gene has CDR1 SEHNR and CDR2 FQNEAQ (reference sequence). The CDR3, as DNA: TGTGCCAGCAGCTTAGAATCAGATACGCAGTATTTT. It specifies CASSLESDTQYF.

This clone came up a few times. The chain combines TRBV30 with TRBJ1-5; D unresolved. V was cut by 1 base and J by 2 bases, with 12 bases left in between. The CDR3 has 15 amino acids. Germline-derived CDR1 and CDR2 are GTSNPN and SVGIG (reference sequence). In DNA form, the CDR3 reads TGTGCCTGGAGTGCCGACGGATGGGGCAATCAGCCCCAGCATTTT. Translation gives CAWSADGWGNQPQHF.

This clone was counted a few times. This chain joins TRBV5-1 and TRBJ2-1; D not resolved. Germline assignment: CDR1 SGHRS and CDR2 YFSETQ. Trimming shortened V by 7 bases and J by 14 bases, and 16 bases separated the two germline ends. The CDR3 contains 11 residues. CDR3 nucleotides: TGCGCCAGCGGTGACGACTTCCCTAAGTTCTTC. This sequence encodes CASGDDFPKFF.

This chain joins TRBV5-1 and TRBJ1-1; D ambiguous. This CDR3 has 14 amino acids. The ends were cut back, 0 bases at V and 0 bases at J, with 6 bases in the middle. Germline V CDR1 and CDR2: SGHRS, YFSETQ. The CDR3 is CASSLDQVNTEAFF. DNA of the CDR3: TGCGCCAGCAGCTTGGATCAGGTGAACACTGAAGCTTTCTTT.

This clone was counted once. The rearrangement links TRBV19 to TRBJ1-2, with 12 positions matching TRBD1. The V and J ends lost 3 bases and 6 bases, in that order; junction bases with no gene match: 17. CDR1 LNHDA and CDR2 SQIVND come from the germline V gene (reference sequence). The CDR3 is made up of 19 amino acids. The CDR3 region is CASSMVRIDPGQGADGYTF. The CDR3 DNA follows: TGTGCCAGTAGTATGGTCCGAATCGACCCGGGACAGGGGGCTGATGGCTACACCTTC.

This chain links TRBV2 with TRBJ1-3; D not resolved. The germline CDR1 and CDR2 sequences are SNHLY and FYNNEI. CDR3 length equals 16 residues. Trimming took off 6 bases at V and 0 bases at J, with 15 bases between the two ends. The CDR3 DNA is TGTGCCAGCAGCGAGTCCCTAACATCCTCTGGAAACACCATATATTTT. This gives the protein CASSESLTSSGNTIYF.

V and J are TRBV10-3 and TRBJ2-1; a weak D match, TRBD2 (5 bases). CDR3 length equals 14 residues. The germline V and J ends were trimmed by 10 bases and 1 base, with 14 bases remaining between them. Looked up from germline, CDR1 is ENHRY and CDR2 is SYGVKD. In DNA, the CDR3 is TGTGCCACATCACCCACGGGATCCTACAATGAGCAGTTCTTC. Amino acids: CATSPTGSYNEQFF.

V is TRBV2 and J is TRBJ2-1, with D uncertain. Per germline, CDR1 SNHLY and CDR2 FYNNEI. The CDR3 runs to 14 residues. V lost 7 bases and J 0 bases, leaving 10 bases between the germline ends. The CDR3 reads CASIADISYNEQFF. The CDR3 DNA sequence: TGTGCCAGCATCGCGGATATCTCCTACAATGAGCAGTTCTTC.

This clone was seen just once. The chain uses TRBV19 and TRBJ1-4, with unresolved D. CDR1 is LNHDA, CDR2 SQIVND, per germline (reference sequence). This CDR3 comprises 13 residues. V lost 3 bases and J lost 4, with 6 bases in between. Written as DNA, the CDR3 is TGTGCCAGTAGTATCCCTAGTAATGAAAAACTGTTTTTT. It specifies CASSIPSNEKLFF.

The chain carries TRBV11-3 and TRBJ1-2; no reliable D call. The germline V gene has CDR1 SGHNT and CDR2 YENEEA. The ends were cut back, 1 base at V and 4 bases at J, with 13 bases in the middle. This CDR3 is 15 amino acids long. The CDR3 region is CASSLVARIGYGYTF. In nucleotides, the CDR3 is TGTGCCAGCAGCTTAGTAGCTAGGATCGGCTATGGCTACACCTTC.

The table lists this clone with a few counts. The chain is built from TRBV24-1 and TRBJ2-1, with D perhaps TRBD1 or TRBD2 (5 bases each). This CDR3 region has 16 residues. Trimming cost V 5 bases and J 8 bases, with 21 bases left between them. Germline CDR1 and CDR2: KGHDR and SFDVKD. This chain's CDR3 is CATSVRDRGISDEQFF. CDR3 DNA: TGTGCCACCAGTGTCCGGGACCGGGGCATTAGTGATGAGCAGTTCTTC.

V and J are TRBV10-3 and TRBJ2-7, with D perhaps TRBD1 (8 bases). V was cut by 5 bases and J by 6 bases, with 17 bases left in between. CDR1 is ENHRY and CDR2 is SYGVKD in the germline V gene. The CDR3 length is 14 residues. DNA of the CDR3: TGTGCCATCAGTTGGACAGGGAGGGTGCGCGAGCAGTACTTC. Protein product: CAISWTGRVREQYF.

In this sample, this clone turned up once. CDR3 region: CASSDGGREKLFF. DNA of the CDR3: TGTGCCAGCAGCGACGGAGGCCGGGAAAAACTGTTTTTT. The chain couples TRBV5-4 to TRBJ1-4, with D hard to call. This CDR3 is 13 amino acids long. Germline V gene data show CDR1 as SGHNT and CDR2 as YYREEE (reference sequence). V was trimmed by 4 bases and J by 8 bases, leaving 12 bases between them.

The rearrangement joins TRBV27 to TRBJ2-2; 7 nucleotides agree with TRBD2. V shed 5 bases and J 4 bases; nucleotides not matched to a gene: 16. The CDR3 covers 18 residues. CDR1 and CDR2 from the germline V gene are MNHEY and SMNVEV (reference sequence). This CDR3 is CASSPVWGRAGGTGELFF. The DNA for the CDR3 is TGTGCCAGCAGTCCTGTTTGGGGGAGGGCCGGCGGCACCGGGGAGCTGTTTTTT.

The V call is TRBV11-3, the J call TRBJ2-7, with 7 bases lining up with TRBD1. Looked up from germline, CDR1 is SGHNT and CDR2 is YENEEA. The CDR3 has 13 residues. J gave up 3 bases and V 5 bases, and 4 bases lay outside the gene matches. CDR3 in amino acids: CASSPGTDYEQYF. The CDR3 nucleotides read TGTGCCAGCAGCCCCGGGACAGACTACGAGCAGTACTTC.

This clone was seen once. This chain links TRBV27 with TRBJ2-1; TRBD2 matches 9 bases. Germline CDR1 MNHEY, CDR2 SMNVEV (reference sequence). Unmatched junction bases numbered 2, after V lost 4 bases and J lost 1 base. The CDR3 has 15 residues. The CDR3 DNA sequence: TGTGCCAGCAGTTCTAGCGGGACGTCCTACAATGAGCAGTTCTTC. Its protein product is CASSSSGTSYNEQFF.